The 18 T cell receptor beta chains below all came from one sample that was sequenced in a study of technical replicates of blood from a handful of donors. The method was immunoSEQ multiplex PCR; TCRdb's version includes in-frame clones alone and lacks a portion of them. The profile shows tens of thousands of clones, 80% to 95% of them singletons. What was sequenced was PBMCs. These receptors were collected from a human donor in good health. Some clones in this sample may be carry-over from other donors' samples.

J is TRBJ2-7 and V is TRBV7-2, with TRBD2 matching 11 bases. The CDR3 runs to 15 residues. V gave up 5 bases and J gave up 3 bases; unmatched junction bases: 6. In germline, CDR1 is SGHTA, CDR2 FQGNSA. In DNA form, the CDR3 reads TGTGCCAGCAGCGCAACTAGCGGGAGACACTACGAGCAGTACTTC. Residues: CASSATSGRHYEQYF. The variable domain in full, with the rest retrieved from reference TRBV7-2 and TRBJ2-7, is GAGVSQSPSNKVTEKGKDVELRCDPISGHTALYWYRQSLGQGLEFLIYFQGNSAPDKSGLPSDRFSAERTGGSVSTLTIQRTQQEDSAVYLCASSATSGRHYEQYFGPGTRLTVT.

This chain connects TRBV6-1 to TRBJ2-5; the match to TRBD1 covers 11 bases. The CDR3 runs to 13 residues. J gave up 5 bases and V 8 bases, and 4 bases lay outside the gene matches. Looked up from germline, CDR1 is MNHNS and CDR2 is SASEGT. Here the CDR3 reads CASDWDRGETQYF. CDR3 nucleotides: TGTGCCAGCGACTGGGACAGGGGGGAGACCCAGTACTTC.

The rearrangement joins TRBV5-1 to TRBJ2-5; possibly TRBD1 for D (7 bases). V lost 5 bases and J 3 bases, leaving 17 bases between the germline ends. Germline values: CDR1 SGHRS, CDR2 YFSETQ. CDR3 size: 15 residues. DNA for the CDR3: TGCGCCAGCAGGCCAGGGGGGCGAAGCGAAGAGACCCAGTACTTC. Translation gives CASRPGGRSEETQYF.

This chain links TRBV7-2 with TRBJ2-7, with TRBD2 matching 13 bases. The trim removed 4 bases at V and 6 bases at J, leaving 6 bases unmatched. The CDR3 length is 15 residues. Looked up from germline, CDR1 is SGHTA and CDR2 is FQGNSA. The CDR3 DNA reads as TGTGCCAGCAGCTATGTTGGGACTAGCGGGACCGAGCAGTACTTC. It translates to CASSYVGTSGTEQYF.

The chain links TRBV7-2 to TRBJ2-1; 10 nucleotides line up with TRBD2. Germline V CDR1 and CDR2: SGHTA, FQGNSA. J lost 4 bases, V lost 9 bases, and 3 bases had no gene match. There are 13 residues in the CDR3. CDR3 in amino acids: CASGLAAYNEQFF. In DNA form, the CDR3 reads TGTGCCAGTGGACTAGCGGCTTACAATGAGCAGTTCTTC.

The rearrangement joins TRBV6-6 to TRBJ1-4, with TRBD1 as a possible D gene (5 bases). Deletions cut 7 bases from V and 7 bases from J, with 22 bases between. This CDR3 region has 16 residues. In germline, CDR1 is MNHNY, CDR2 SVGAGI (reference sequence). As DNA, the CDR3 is TGTGCCAGCACCTTTGGTTTCAGGGTTCTGTCTGAAAAACTGTTTTTT. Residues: CASTFGFRVLSEKLFF.

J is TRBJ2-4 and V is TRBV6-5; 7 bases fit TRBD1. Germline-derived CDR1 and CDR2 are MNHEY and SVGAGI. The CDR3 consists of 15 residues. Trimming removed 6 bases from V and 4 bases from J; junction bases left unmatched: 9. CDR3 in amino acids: CASRTAGTEKNIQYF. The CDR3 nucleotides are TGTGCCAGCAGAACAGCAGGGACAGAGAAAAACATTCAGTACTTC.

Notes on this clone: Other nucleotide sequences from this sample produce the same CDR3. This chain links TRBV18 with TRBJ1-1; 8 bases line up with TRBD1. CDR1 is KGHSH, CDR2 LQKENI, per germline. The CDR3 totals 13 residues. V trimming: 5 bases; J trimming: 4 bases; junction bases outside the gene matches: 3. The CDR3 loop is CASSRTGGTEAFF. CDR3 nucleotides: TGTGCCAGCTCAAGAACAGGGGGCACTGAAGCTTTCTTT.

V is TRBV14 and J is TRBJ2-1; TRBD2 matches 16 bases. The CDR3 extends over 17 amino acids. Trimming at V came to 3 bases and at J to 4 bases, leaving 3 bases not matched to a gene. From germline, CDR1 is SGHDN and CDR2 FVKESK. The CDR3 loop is CASSQGLAGGRYNEQFF. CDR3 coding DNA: TGTGCCAGCAGCCAGGGACTAGCGGGGGGGCGGTACAATGAGCAGTTCTTC.

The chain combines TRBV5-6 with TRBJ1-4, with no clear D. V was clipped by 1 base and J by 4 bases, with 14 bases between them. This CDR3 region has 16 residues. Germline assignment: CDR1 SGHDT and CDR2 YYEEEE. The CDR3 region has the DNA TGTGCCAGCAGCTTGAACCTCAAAGCGGGTAATGAAAAACTGTTTTTT. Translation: CASSLNLKAGNEKLFF.

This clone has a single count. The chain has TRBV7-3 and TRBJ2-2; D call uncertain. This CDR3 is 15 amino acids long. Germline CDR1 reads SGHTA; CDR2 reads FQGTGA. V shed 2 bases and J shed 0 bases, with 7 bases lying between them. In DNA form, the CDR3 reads TGTGCCAGCAGCTTACGGTCCCCGAACACCGGGGAGCTGTTTTTT. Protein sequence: CASSLRSPNTGELFF.

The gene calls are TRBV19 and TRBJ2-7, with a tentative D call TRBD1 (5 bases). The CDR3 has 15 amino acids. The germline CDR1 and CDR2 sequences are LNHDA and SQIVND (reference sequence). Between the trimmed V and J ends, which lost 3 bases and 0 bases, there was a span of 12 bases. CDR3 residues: CASSILRASSYEQYF. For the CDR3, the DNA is TGTGCCAGTAGTATTCTCAGGGCTAGCTCCTACGAGCAGTACTTC.

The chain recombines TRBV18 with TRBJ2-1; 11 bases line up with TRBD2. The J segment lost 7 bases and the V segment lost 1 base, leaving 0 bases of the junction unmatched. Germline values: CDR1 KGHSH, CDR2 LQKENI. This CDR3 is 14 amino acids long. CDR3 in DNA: TGTGCCAGCTCACCACTAGCGGGGGGGAATGAGCAGTTCTTC. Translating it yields CASSPLAGGNEQFF.

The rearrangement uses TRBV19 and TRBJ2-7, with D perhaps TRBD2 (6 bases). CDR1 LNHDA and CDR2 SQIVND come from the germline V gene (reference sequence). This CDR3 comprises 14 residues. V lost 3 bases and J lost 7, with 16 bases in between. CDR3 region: CASSIPGSHGEQYF. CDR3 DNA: TGTGCCAGTAGTATCCCCGGGAGCCATGGAGAGCAGTACTTC.

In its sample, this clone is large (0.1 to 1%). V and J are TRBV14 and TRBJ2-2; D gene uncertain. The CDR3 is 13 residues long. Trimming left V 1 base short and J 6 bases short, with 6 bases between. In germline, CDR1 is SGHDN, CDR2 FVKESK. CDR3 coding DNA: TGTGCCAGCAGCCAAGTTCAGGCCGGGGAGCTGTTTTTT. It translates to CASSQVQAGELFF.

The CDR3 sequence is CASSFYALGGGRLPKNTEAFF. CDR3 nucleotide sequence: TGTGCCAGCAGCTTCTACGCTCTGGGCGGAGGGAGACTTCCGAAGAACACTGAAGCTTTCTTT. The chain has TRBV9 and TRBJ1-1; D not resolved. The CDR3 spans 21 residues. Trimming took 4 bases from V and 1 from J, leaving 32 bases between them. Germline assignment: CDR1 SGDLS and CDR2 YYNGEE.

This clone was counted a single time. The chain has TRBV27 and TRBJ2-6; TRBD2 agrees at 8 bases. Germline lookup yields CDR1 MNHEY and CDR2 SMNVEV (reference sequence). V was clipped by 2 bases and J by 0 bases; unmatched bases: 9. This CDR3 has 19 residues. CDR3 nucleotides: TGTGCCAGCAGTTTAGAGGGGGTAGCGGGGCACTCTGGGGCCAACGTCCTGACTTTC. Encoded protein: CASSLEGVAGHSGANVLTF.

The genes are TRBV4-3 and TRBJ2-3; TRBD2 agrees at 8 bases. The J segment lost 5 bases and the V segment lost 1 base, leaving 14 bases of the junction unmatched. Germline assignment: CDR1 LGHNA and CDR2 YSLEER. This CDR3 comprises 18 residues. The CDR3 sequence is CASSQASRSGGPGDTQYF. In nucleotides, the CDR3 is TGCGCCAGCAGCCAAGCCTCAAGATCGGGGGGGCCTGGAGATACGCAGTATTTT.